The clone carrying this T cell receptor beta chain was counted only a few times. Its antigen remains unknown. The germline CDR1 and CDR2 sequences are SGHTA and FQGNSA. There are 15 residues in the CDR3. Trimming took 5 bases from V and 2 from J; bases not matched to a gene: 9. The data are from a study of blood T cells in healthy people across ages. The study recruited healthy Caucasian donors from Russia who were aged about 6 to 100. About 9.9 milliliters of peripheral blood were drawn from each donor. A J-beta primer mix and a sample-barcoded 5' primer were used in a second PCR of about 7 to 12 cycles. Through a template-switch adaptor with 12 random nucleotides, each cDNA molecule received a tag. TCRdb called the 5' RACE reads again in MiXCR, with one record for every CDR3 protein. The table includes just under 900,000 distinct CDR3 sequences, 25% to 35% detected once. Regarding the study as a whole: Diversity figures derived from one million T cells were judged to underestimate the true value.

The V and J genes are TRBV7-2 and TRBJ2-7, with 7 positions matching TRBD2. The receptor was derived from a woman aged 80 or older in good health. The source material was blood. The CDR3 reads CASSRASGEAYEQYF. The CDR3 DNA reads TGTGCCAGCAGCCGCGCTAGCGGTGAAGCCTACGAGCAGTACTTC.